This T cell receptor beta chain emerged from a study of cytomegalovirus exposure and HLA in healthy donors. Study outcomes and limitations: Highly shared sequence variants in one cluster were likely a sequencing artifact. A later look showed TCR association rates differing by HLA locus, highest for DRB1 and lowest for HLA-C.

Donors had nominal health at sampling but likely had unrecorded immune exposures. Regarding this clone: As yet, its antigen is unknown.

The PCR was carried out with 60 Vbeta primers and 13 Jbeta primers. The table came from immunoSEQ multiplex PCR; TCRdb's copy has only in-frame clones and leaves some out. The sample holds approximately 130,000 clones; roughly four fifths are singletons and the top ten take roughly 6%. The CDR3 has 12 amino acids. V lost 4 bases and J lost 12, with 13 bases in between. The germline V gene has CDR1 MDHEN and CDR2 SYDVKM. The chain recombines TRBV28 with TRBJ2-4; D may be TRBD1 (5 bases). This clonotype was sampled from a middle-aged woman in good health and CMV-seronegative. Input material: PBMCs. The CDR3 DNA sequence: TGTGCCAGCAGTTCCGGATCAGACAGTCAGTACTTC. It specifies CASSSGSDSQYF.